This T cell receptor beta chain stems from a study of blood T cell repertoires in COVID-19. The table came from immunoSEQ multiplex PCR; TCRdb's copy has only in-frame clones and leaves some out. The sample records over 100,000 clones, more than 85% being singletons. Germline V gene sequence: CDR1 SGDLS, CDR2 YYNGEE. Trimming cost V 0 bases and J 5 bases; bases outside gene matches: 9. The length of the CDR3 is 16 residues. The clonotype was recovered from a human donor with acute or convalescent COVID-19. The donor label of this sample is uncertain. The J gene is TRBJ2-5, the V gene TRBV9, with 8 bases matching TRBD1. Material for sequencing was peripheral blood. CDR3 DNA sequence: TGTGCCAGCAGCGTAGGAGCAGGGGGCGCTTCGGAGACCCAGTACTTC. This translates into CASSVGAGGASETQYF.